This T cell receptor beta chain comes out of a study of radiation and T cells in renal cell carcinoma. Turning to the study itself: Nephrectomy followed 15 Gy stereotactic body radiation by 4 weeks.

From germline, CDR1 is MNHEY and CDR2 SVGAGI. This CDR3 comprises 13 residues. V lost 6 bases and J lost 1, with 9 bases in between. The time point is: baseline pretreatment blood. Specified treatment: 15 Gy SBRT to primary tumor, nephrectomy 4 weeks later. The tumor was a clear cell renal cell carcinoma. Measured with immunoSEQ multiplex PCR; TCRdb has only the in-frame clones, and not every one. The profile shows around 160,000 clones, 88% of them singletons. Study results and limitations: In blood, top tumor clones expanded by 2 weeks, shrinking by 4. Pretreatment tumor biopsies were lacking, so baseline clonotypes are unknown.

Of note for this clone: Its antigen is unknown.

The specimen was blood, collected from a patient whose treatment included radiotherapy and nephrectomy. The sequence came from a woman between 70 and 85 years old with renal cell carcinoma. The rearrangement joins TRBV6-5 to TRBJ1-1; no clear D gene. As DNA, the CDR3 is TGTGCCAGCAGCCCCCAGGCGAACACTGAAGCTTTCTTT. This sequence encodes CASSPQANTEAFF.